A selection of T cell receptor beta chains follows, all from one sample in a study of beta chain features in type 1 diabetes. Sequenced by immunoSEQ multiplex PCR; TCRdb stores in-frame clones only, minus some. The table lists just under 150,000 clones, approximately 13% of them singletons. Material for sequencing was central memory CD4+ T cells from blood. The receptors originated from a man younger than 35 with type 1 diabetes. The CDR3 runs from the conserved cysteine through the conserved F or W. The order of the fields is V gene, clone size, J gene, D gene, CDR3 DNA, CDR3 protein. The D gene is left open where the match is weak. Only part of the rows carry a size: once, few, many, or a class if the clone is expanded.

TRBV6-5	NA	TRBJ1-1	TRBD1	TGTGCCAGCAGTTACAGGGGGACAGGGGTGAACACTGAAGCTTTCTTT	CASSYRGTGVNTEAFF
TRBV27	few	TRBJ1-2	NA	TGTGCCAGCAGTTTAAGGCAGACTTCTAGCGGCTACACCTTC	CASSLRQTSSGYTF
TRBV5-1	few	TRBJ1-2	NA	TGCGCCAGCAGCTTTTCCCCAGGAGAAGTCTATGGCTACACCTTC	CASSFSPGEVYGYTF
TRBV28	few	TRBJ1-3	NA	TGTGCCAGCAACCGACTCCAGGGTGGCACCATATATTTT	CASNRLQGGTIYF
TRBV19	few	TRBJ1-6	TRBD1	TGTGCCAGTAGTACAGGGGGCACCCGGGATTCACCCCTCCACTTT	CASSTGGTRDSPLHF
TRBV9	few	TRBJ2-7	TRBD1	TGTGCCAGCAGCCAAGGGACAGCTCACGAGCAGTACTTC	CASSQGTAHEQYF
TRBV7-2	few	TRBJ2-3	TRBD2	TGTGCCAGCAGCTTAACTAGCGGGGAAGGAGATACGCAGTATTTT	CASSLTSGEGDTQYF
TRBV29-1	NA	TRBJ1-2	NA	TGCAGCGCGACTGGACTGACTGCTTATGGCTACACCTTC	CSATGLTAYGYTF
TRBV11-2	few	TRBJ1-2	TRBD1	TGTGCCAGCAGCTTAGACAGGGGGAGCTACACCTTC	CASSLDRGSYTF
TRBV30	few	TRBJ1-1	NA	TGTGCCTGGAGTATCCGGGGTTACACTGAAGCTTTCTTT	CAWSIRGYTEAFF
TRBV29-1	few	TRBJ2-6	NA	TGCAGCGTTGAACTGGGGAACTCTGGGGCCAACGTCCTGACTTTC	CSVELGNSGANVLTF
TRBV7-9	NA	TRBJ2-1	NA	TGTGCCAGCAGCCCCTTAGGCTCGGATAGAAATGAGCAGTTCTTC	CASSPLGSDRNEQFF
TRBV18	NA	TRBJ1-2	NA	TGTGCCAGCTCACCGGGTACGGACCATGGCTACACCTTC	CASSPGTDHGYTF
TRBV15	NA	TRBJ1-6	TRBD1	TGTGCCACCAGCAGAGATACGGACAGGGCGGGTAATTCACCCCTCCACTTT	CATSRDTDRAGNSPLHF
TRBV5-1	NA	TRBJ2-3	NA	TGCGCCAGCAGCGTCATGCTTGGAGATACGCAGTATTTT	CASSVMLGDTQYF
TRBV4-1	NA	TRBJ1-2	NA	TGCGCCAGCAGCCAAGACGGGCAGGGCGAAGGCTACACCTTC	CASSQDGQGEGYTF
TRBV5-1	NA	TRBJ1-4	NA	TGCGCCAGCAGAGAGGGAGGGGCTGCAGGGAATGAAAAACTGTTTTTT	CASREGGAAGNEKLFF
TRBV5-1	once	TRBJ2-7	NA	TGCGCCAGCAGCTTCACGGAACAGCCCTACGAGCAGTACTTC	CASSFTEQPYEQYF
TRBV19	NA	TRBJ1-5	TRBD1	TGTGCCAGTAGTTCGGAAGGACAGGGATGGGGTCAGCCCCAGCATTTT	CASSSEGQGWGQPQHF
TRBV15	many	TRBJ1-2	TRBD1	TGTGCCACCAGCCCCGGGACAGGGGATGGCTACACCTTC	CATSPGTGDGYTF
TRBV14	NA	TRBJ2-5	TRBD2	TGTGCCAGCAGTCCCTATCGGGCTAGCGGGCACCAAGAGACCCAGTACTTC	CASSPYRASGHQETQYF
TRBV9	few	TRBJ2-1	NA	TGTGCCAGCAGCGTAGAGGCTAGCGAGTACAATGAGCAGTTCTTC	CASSVEASEYNEQFF
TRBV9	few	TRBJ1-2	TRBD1	TGTGCCAGCAGCTCAGGGGGCGATCATGGCTACACCTTC	CASSSGGDHGYTF
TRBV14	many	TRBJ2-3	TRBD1	TGTGCCAGCAGCCGGGACAGGGGATACACAGATACGCAGTATTTT	CASSRDRGYTDTQYF
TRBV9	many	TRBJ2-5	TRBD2	TGTGCCAGCAGCGTTTCATCCGGACTAGCGGTCCAAGAGACCCAGTACTTC	CASSVSSGLAVQETQYF
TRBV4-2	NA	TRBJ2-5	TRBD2	TGTGCCAGCAGCCTCCAACCGACTAGCGGGGGGGCGGGAGAGACCCAGTACTTC	CASSLQPTSGGAGETQYF
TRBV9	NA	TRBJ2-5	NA	TGTGCCAGCAGCGTCGGCGCGGCTACCTCTCAAGAGACCCAGTACTTC	CASSVGAATSQETQYF
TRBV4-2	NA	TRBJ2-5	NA	TGTGCCAGCAGCCTAACAGAGACCCAGTACTTC	CASSLTETQYF
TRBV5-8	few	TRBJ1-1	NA	TGTGCCAGCAGCCCCAACTGGGGCAACACTGAAGCTTTCTTT	CASSPNWGNTEAFF
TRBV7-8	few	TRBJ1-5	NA	TGTGCCAGCAGCGTCATATGGGATAGCAATCAGCCCCAGCATTTT	CASSVIWDSNQPQHF
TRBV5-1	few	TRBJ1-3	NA	TGCGCCAGCAGCGGCTGGGGCCCCTCTGGAAACACCATATATTTT	CASSGWGPSGNTIYF
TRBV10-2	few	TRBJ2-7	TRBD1	TGCGCCAGCAGTGAGCAGGGGGTCCCCGGGTACTTC	CASSEQGVPGYF
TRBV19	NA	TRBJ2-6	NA	TGTGCCAGTAGATGGGGCTCTGGGGCCAACGTCCTGACTTTC	CASRWGSGANVLTF
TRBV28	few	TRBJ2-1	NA	TGTGCCAGCGGAATCCGCTCGGCCCACTCCTACAATGAGCAGTTCTTC	CASGIRSAHSYNEQFF
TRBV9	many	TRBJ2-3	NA	TGTGCCAGCAGCGTAGAAGGATGGGCAGGCACAGATACGCAGTATTTT	CASSVEGWAGTDTQYF
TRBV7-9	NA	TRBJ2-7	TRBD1	TGTGCCAGCAGCGTCGGGACAGGGCAGGGCGAGCAGTACTTC	CASSVGTGQGEQYF
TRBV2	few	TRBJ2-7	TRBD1	TGTGCCAGCAAGGACAGGGGTTACGAGCAGTACTTC	CASKDRGYEQYF
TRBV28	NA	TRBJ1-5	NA	TGTGCCAGCAGTTTCGGGGGAGAAAGCAATCAGCCCCAGCATTTT	CASSFGGESNQPQHF
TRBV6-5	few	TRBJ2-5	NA	TGTGCCAGCAGTTACAACGGACAAGAGACCCAGTACTTC	CASSYNGQETQYF
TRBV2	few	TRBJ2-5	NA	TGTGCCAGCAGCCGATCAGGGGAAGAGACCCAGTACTTC	CASSRSGEETQYF
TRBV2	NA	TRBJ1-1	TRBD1	TGTGCCAGCACTAGGGACAGGGGTACTGAAGCTTTCTTT	CASTRDRGTEAFF
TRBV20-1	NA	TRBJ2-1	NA	TGCAGTGTCAATGAGCAGTTCTTC	CSVNEQFF
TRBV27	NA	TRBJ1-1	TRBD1	TGTGCCAGCAGTCTCGGGACAGGGGGCGAGCGGGAAGCTTTCTTT	CASSLGTGGEREAFF
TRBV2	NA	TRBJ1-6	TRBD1	TGTGCCAGCATCGATGACAGGGTAGATTCACCCCTCCACTTT	CASIDDRVDSPLHF
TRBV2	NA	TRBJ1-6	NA	TGTGCCAGCAGTGAGGCCTCCGTACCTTCACCCCTCCACTTT	CASSEASVPSPLHF
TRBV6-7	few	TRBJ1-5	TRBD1	TGTGCCAGCAGTTACTTGCGTGACAGGGTAAGACAGCCCCAGCATTTT	CASSYLRDRVRQPQHF
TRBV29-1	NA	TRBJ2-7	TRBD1	TGCAGCGCACACACCGGGACAGGGTCGAGCGAGCAGTACTTC	CSAHTGTGSSEQYF
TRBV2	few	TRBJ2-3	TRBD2	TGTGCCAGCAGTGAAGGGACTAGCGGAAGCACAGATACGCAGTATTTT	CASSEGTSGSTDTQYF
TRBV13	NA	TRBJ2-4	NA	TGTGCCAGCAGCTTAGAAGTAGCCAAAAACATTCAGTACTTC	CASSLEVAKNIQYF
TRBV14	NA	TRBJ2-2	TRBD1	TGTGCCAGCAGCCCGTCCGACAGGGGGCTCGGAGGACTCCGAGGCACCGGGGAGCTGTTTTTT	CASSPSDRGLGGLRGTGELFF
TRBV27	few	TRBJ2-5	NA	TGTGCCAGCAGTCCTCCCGGCGGGGCCCAAGAGACCCAGTACTTC	CASSPPGGAQETQYF
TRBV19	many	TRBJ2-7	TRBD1	TGTGCCAGTACCTCAACCGGGACAGGGGACCTCTACGAGCAGTACTTC	CASTSTGTGDLYEQYF
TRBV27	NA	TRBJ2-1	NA	TGTGCCAGCAGTATCGGGTTTCTCGCCAATGAGCAGTTCTTC	CASSIGFLANEQFF